The 27 T cell receptor beta chains reported below all come from one sample, sequenced in a study of CD8+ T cells in alopecia areata. Reverse transcribed after extraction, RNA yielded cDNA as the sequencing template. Measured with immunoSEQ multiplex PCR; TCRdb has only the in-frame clones, and not every one. Here the sample spans over 150,000 clones, 55% to 75% being singletons. Treatment denoted: oral pan-JAK inhibitor, 5-10 mg twice daily. The source was CD4+ T cells sorted from blood, collected at week 24, from a patient treated with tofacitinib. The receptors originated from a human donor with alopecia areata.

The chain uses TRBV30 and TRBJ2-3; possible D gene TRBD1, 5 bases. This CDR3 comprises 12 residues. Germline assignment: CDR1 GTSNPN and CDR2 SVGIG (reference sequence). CDR3 nucleotides: TGTGCTAGGGGTAGGGGCACAGATACGCAGTATTTT. This codes for CARGRGTDTQYF.

The rearrangement links TRBV30 to TRBJ2-3; D is possibly TRBD1 (5 bases). The CDR3 consists of 12 residues. Germline assignment: CDR1 GTSNPN and CDR2 SVGIG (reference sequence). V lost 4 bases and J lost 2, with 7 bases in between. The CDR3 nucleotides are TGTGCCTGGAACAGGATCACAGATACGCAGTATTTT. The encoded protein is CAWNRITDTQYF.

This rearrangement joins TRBV7-9 to TRBJ2-2; the D is unclear. From germline, CDR1 is SEHNR and CDR2 FQNEAQ (reference sequence). Trimming cost V 4 bases and J 7 bases, with 13 bases left between them. CDR3 length: 14 residues. The CDR3 here is CASSSAFYIGELFF. DNA for the CDR3: TGTGCCAGCAGCTCCGCATTTTATATCGGGGAGCTGTTTTTT.

The chain uses TRBV5-4 and TRBJ2-7; 7 positions match TRBD1. The CDR3 covers 16 residues. The J segment lost 1 base and the V segment lost 1 base, leaving 8 bases of the junction unmatched. In germline, CDR1 is SGHNT, CDR2 YYREEE (reference sequence). The CDR3 reads CASSLKVDRESYEQYF. For the CDR3, the DNA is TGTGCCAGCAGCTTGAAGGTCGACAGGGAATCCTACGAGCAGTACTTC.

In DNA, the CDR3 is TGCAGCGTTGAAAGGAGATTAGGGAACACTGAAGCTTTCTTT. This encodes CSVERRLGNTEAFF. The V gene is TRBV29-1, the J gene TRBJ1-1; D is unresolved. The CDR3 length is 14 residues. Trimming removed 2 bases at V and 1 base at J, with 11 bases between. CDR1 is SQVTM, CDR2 ANQGSEA, per germline.

This rearrangement joins TRBV25-1 to TRBJ1-2, with D possibly being TRBD1 (6 bases). The germline V gene encodes CDR1 MGHDK and CDR2 SYGVNS. Trimming cost V 4 bases and J 3 bases, with 12 bases left between them. The CDR3 has 14 residues. The CDR3 here is CASSAGGGDYGYTF. In DNA, the CDR3 is TGTGCCAGCAGTGCAGGAGGGGGGGACTATGGCTACACCTTC.

This clone was picked up a small number of times. The chain links TRBV5-6 to TRBJ2-1, with 13 bases lining up with TRBD2. Germline V lookup: CDR1 SGHDT, CDR2 YYEEEE. Trimming took 1 base from V and 3 from J; bases not matched to a gene: 7. The CDR3 spans 18 residues. CDR3 residues: CASSLTSGGAGSYNEQFF. The CDR3 nucleotides are TGTGCCAGCAGCTTGACTAGCGGGGGGGCCGGAAGCTACAATGAGCAGTTCTTC.

This chain connects TRBV30 to TRBJ2-2; 7 bases line up with TRBD2. The J segment lost 6 bases and the V segment lost 0 bases, leaving 7 bases of the junction unmatched. This CDR3 has 15 residues. CDR1 and CDR2 (germline): GTSNPN, SVGIG (reference sequence). CDR3 loop: CAWSVNAGVPGELFF. The CDR3 DNA reads TGTGCCTGGAGTGTAAATGCGGGGGTTCCCGGGGAGCTGTTTTTT.

CDR3 coding DNA: TGTGCCATCAGTGAGTCGACAGCGTCGCAGTATTTT. As protein: CAISESTASQYF. V gene TRBV10-3 combines with J gene TRBJ2-3; tentatively, D is TRBD1 (5 bases). CDR1 is ENHRY and CDR2 is SYGVKD in the germline V gene. Trimming removed 0 bases at V and 10 bases at J, with 8 bases between. This CDR3 region has 12 residues.

The chain carries TRBV20-1 and TRBJ1-1; D ambiguous. Germline-derived CDR1 and CDR2 are DFQATT and SNEGSKA (reference sequence). V was trimmed by 2 bases and J by 8 bases, leaving 6 bases between them. There are 10 residues in the CDR3. The CDR3 nucleotides are TGCAGTGCTAGACAGGTCGAAGCTTTCTTT. Its translation is CSARQVEAFF.

This clone was detected only a few times. The V call is TRBV30, the J call TRBJ1-1; possible D gene TRBD1, 5 bases. V was clipped by 1 base and J by 5 bases, with 8 bases between them. This CDR3 is built from 12 residues. CDR1 and CDR2 (germline): GTSNPN, SVGIG (reference sequence). CDR3 nucleotides: TGTGCCTGGAGTGACGGGGGAACTGAAGCTTTCTTT. This translates into CAWSDGGTEAFF.

V is TRBV5-1 and J is TRBJ1-2; 7 bases are a match to TRBD1. V shed 4 bases and J 4 bases; nucleotides not matched to a gene: 10. Germline lookup yields CDR1 SGHRS and CDR2 YFSETQ. The CDR3 is 15 amino acids. CDR3 protein: CASSRAGQRGYGYTF. DNA for the CDR3: TGCGCCAGCAGCAGGGCGGGACAGCGCGGCTATGGCTACACCTTC.

Only one count was recorded for this clone. The chain uses TRBV19 and TRBJ1-2; D is unresolved. V lost 5 bases to trimming and J lost 0 bases, with 13 bases between them. The germline CDR1 and CDR2 sequences are LNHDA and SQIVND (reference sequence). The CDR3 loop spans 15 amino acids. The CDR3 DNA reads TGTGCCAGTAGTGTTGCAGGAGCTGCTAACTATGGCTACACCTTC. Translating gives CASSVAGAANYGYTF.

The chain joins TRBV7-3 to TRBJ2-7, with D perhaps given as TRBD1 or TRBD2 (6 bases each). This CDR3 comprises 15 residues. From germline, CDR1 is SGHTA and CDR2 FQGTGA. Trimming left V 4 bases short and J 1 base short, with 14 bases between. The chain's CDR3 is CASSSGRGPSYEQYF. As DNA, the CDR3 is TGTGCCAGCAGCTCCGGCCGGGGGCCATCCTACGAGCAGTACTTC. Supplemented by reference TRBV7-3 and TRBJ2-7, the full variable domain reads GAGVSQTPSNKVTEKGKYVELRCDPISGHTALYWYRQSLGQGPEFLIYFQGTGAADDSGLPNDRFFAVRPEGSVSTLKIQRTERGDSAVYLCASSSGRGPSYEQYFGPGTRLTVT.

The V call is TRBV30, the J call TRBJ2-2; a possible D gene is TRBD2 (6 bases). The ends were cut back, 4 bases at V and 3 bases at J, with 12 bases in the middle. The CDR3 sequence is 14 residues long. CDR1 is GTSNPN, CDR2 SVGIG, per germline (reference sequence). In nucleotides, the CDR3 is TGTGCCTGGACACCCTGGGGGGACACCGGGGAGCTGTTTTTT. Translated: CAWTPWGDTGELFF.

This chain connects TRBV19 to TRBJ1-2, with D perhaps matching TRBD1 (6 bases). Germline CDR1 is LNHDA and CDR2 is SQIVND (reference sequence). Trimming left V 6 bases short and J 3 bases short, with 8 bases between. CDR3 size: 12 residues. The CDR3 protein is CASSPGDYGYTF. CDR3 in DNA: TGTGCCAGTAGCCCAGGGGACTATGGCTACACCTTC.

This chain links TRBV7-9 with TRBJ1-6; 7 nucleotides align to TRBD1. The CDR3 runs to 15 residues. J was trimmed by 9 bases and V by 5 bases; bases with no gene match: 10. From germline, CDR1 is SEHNR and CDR2 FQNEAQ (reference sequence). The CDR3 region is CASSRDSGQSSPLHF. The CDR3 nucleotides read TGTGCCAGCAGCCGGGACAGCGGGCAGAGTTCACCCCTCCACTTT.

This clone was counted a single time. This chain connects TRBV29-1 to TRBJ2-5; 10 bases map to TRBD1. CDR3 length equals 13 residues. Germline CDR1 and CDR2: SQVTM and ANQGSEA. Losses at the gene ends were 7 bases for V and 3 bases for J; bases not matched to a gene: 5. The DNA of the CDR3 is TGCAGCGACCAGACAGGGGGCGAAGAGACCCAGTACTTC. Amino acids: CSDQTGGEETQYF.

This clone was seen more than once but under ten times. This chain connects TRBV5-1 to TRBJ2-5; no reliable D call. The CDR3 is made up of 12 amino acids. Germline CDR1 reads SGHRS; CDR2 reads YFSETQ. The V end lost 6 bases, the J end lost 0 bases, and 6 bases lay between the germline ends. The CDR3: CASTRDQETQYF. DNA of the CDR3: TGCGCCAGCACACGGGACCAAGAGACCCAGTACTTC.

The gene calls are TRBV30 and TRBJ1-4; D unclear. The CDR3 is 12 amino acids. Germline V CDR1 and CDR2: GTSNPN, SVGIG (reference sequence). V lost 5 bases and J lost 3, with 7 bases in between. The CDR3 coding sequence is TGTGCCTGGGGGCCCTCTAATGAAAAACTGTTTTTT. Encoded protein: CAWGPSNEKLFF.

This clone was found a few times. The chain is built from TRBV5-4 and TRBJ2-3, with a weak D call TRBD2 (6 bases). The germline CDR1 and CDR2 sequences are SGHNT and YYREEE (reference sequence). The CDR3 covers 14 residues. V was cut by 4 bases and J by 6 bases, with 15 bases left in between. DNA for the CDR3: TGTGCCAGCAGCCCGACTAGTTGGCATGATACGCAGTATTTT. It translates to CASSPTSWHDTQYF.

The sample holds a few counts of this clone. The rearrangement joins TRBV10-2 to TRBJ1-2; D is unclear. The CDR3 length is 13 residues. The V gene lost 3 bases and the J gene lost 4 bases, with 9 bases spanning the gap. Germline-derived CDR1 and CDR2 are WSHSY and SAAADI. CDR3 nucleotides: TGCGCCAGCAGTGAAGAACTGCGCTATGGCTACACCTTC. Translation gives CASSEELRYGYTF.

This clone was recorded once. V usage is TRBV9 and J usage is TRBJ1-1; a possible D gene is TRBD1 (5 bases). The V end lost 4 bases, the J end lost 8 bases, and 12 bases lay between the germline ends. The CDR3 covers 12 residues. Germline V CDR1 and CDR2: SGDLS, YYNGEE. In DNA, the CDR3 is TGTGCCAGCAGCCGGGGGAGAGGAGAAGCTTTCTTT. This sequence encodes CASSRGRGEAFF.

The CDR3 loop is CAWSYGSQNQPQHF. DNA of the CDR3: TGTGCCTGGAGTTACGGGTCACAAAATCAGCCCCAGCATTTT. The V call is TRBV30, the J call TRBJ1-5; the D is unclear. The CDR3 consists of 14 residues. V gave up 2 bases and J gave up 4 bases, with 12 bases separating them. Germline CDR1 and CDR2: GTSNPN and SVGIG (reference sequence).

The chain has TRBV2 and TRBJ2-5; maybe TRBD1 (5 bases). Per the germline V gene, CDR1 is SNHLY and CDR2 is FYNNEI. The V end was cut by 7 bases, the J end by 2 bases, with 11 bases between. The CDR3 is made up of 13 amino acids. CDR3 sequence reads: CASKRGEQETQYF. CDR3 in DNA: TGTGCCAGCAAAAGGGGTGAGCAAGAGACCCAGTACTTC.

Points on this clone: The same CDR3 also results from other DNA sequences found in this sample. The chain uses TRBV6-5 and TRBJ2-1; D ambiguous. The CDR3 runs 11 residues. Germline values: CDR1 MNHEY, CDR2 SVGAGI. The V gene lost 0 bases and the J gene lost 10 bases, with 4 bases spanning the gap. The CDR3 DNA sequence: TGTGCCAGCAGTTACTCGAGGGAGCAGTTCTTC. It yields the protein CASSYSREQFF.

The chain links TRBV5-1 to TRBJ2-5, with 10 bases identical to TRBD1. Germline trimming cut 4 bases from V and 5 bases from J; bases unmatched to any gene: 5. The CDR3 is 14 residues long. The germline CDR1 and CDR2 sequences are SGHRS and YFSETQ. The CDR3 DNA follows: TGCGCCAGCAGCAAGGGACAGGGGAGCGAGACCCAGTACTTC. It codes for CASSKGQGSETQYF.